This TCR beta chain originates from a study of CD8 T cells in ankylosing spondylitis. CDR1 KGHDR and CDR2 SFDVKD come from the germline V gene. V lost 9 bases and J 6 bases, leaving 8 bases between the germline ends. This CDR3 is 11 amino acids long. Using its own MiXCR run on the 5' RACE reads, TCRdb lists one record per CDR3 protein. The sample records about 160,000 distinct CDR3 sequences, 9.8% being singletons. The sequence was obtained from a female donor with ankylosing spondylitis or in good health (not recorded which). The sequencing sample was made of blood, either unsorted or a sorted T cell fraction (not recorded which). The rearrangement joins TRBV24-1 to TRBJ2-1, with D uncertain. The CDR3 DNA reads TGTGCCACCGAGTACCTCAATGAGCAGTTCTTC. Protein sequence: CATEYLNEQFF.